These T cell receptor beta chains were read from a single sample in a study of Graves' ophthalmopathy and Graves' hyperthyroidism. TCRdb fed the multiplex PCR reads into MiXCR, producing one record per CDR3 protein. The sample records around 670,000 distinct CDR3 sequences, 40% being singletons. The material sequenced was peripheral blood. The origin of the receptors is an adult man with Graves' ophthalmopathy. Both conserved end residues are part of each CDR3.

>11|TRBJ1-2|TRBV29-1
CSVWGDYGYTF
>13|TRBJ2-7|TRBV20-1
CSALKVRGYEQYF
>16|TRBJ1-2|TRBV7-6
CASSPLPTGSNYGYTF
>16|TRBJ2-7|TRBV29-1
CSVRFGTGGYTFEQYF
>15|TRBJ2-2|TRBV7-3
CASSSQADLSGELFF
>12|TRBJ2-7|TRBV7-2
CASSPSSGEQYF
>16|TRBJ2-7|TRBV9
CASSVAGGNSAYEQYF
>14|TRBJ1-1|TRBV7-2
CASSRTQGRTEVFF
>16|TRBJ1-6|TRBV7-3
CASSRDRGPYNSPLHF
>13|TRBJ1-6|TRBV11-2
CASSPRHNSPLHF
>14|TRBJ1-2|TRBV29-1
CSANVPAPNYGYTF
>13|TRBJ2-7|TRBV25-1
CASSSPWTGPPIF
>14|TRBJ1-4|TRBV29-1
CSVEGGLRNEKLFF
>10|TRBJ1-2|TRBV7-9
CASNVNGFTF
>15|TRBJ2-5|TRBV7-3
CASSTQGAPGETQYF
>15|TRBJ1-1|TRBV25-1
CASSSYGTANTEAFF
>16|TRBJ2-7|TRBV11-2
CASSETGTASSYEQYF
>15|TRBJ1-1|TRBV25-1
CASSLPQAVNTEAFF
>12|TRBJ2-2|TRBV29-1
CSVEGAPGELFF
>14|TRBJ2-3|TRBV7-9
CASSLTGSTDTQYF
>15|TRBJ1-5|TRBV20-1
CSVDRGAYSNQPQHF
>16|TRBJ1-6|TRBV9
CASSVGDRGKDSPLHF
>13|TRBJ1-1|TRBV20-1
CSAMDELWTEAFF
>11|TRBJ2-7|TRBV29-1
CSVHGVREQYF
>13|TRBJ1-1|TRBV28
CASSLGRGAEAFF
>14|TRBJ2-7|TRBV11-2
CASNDQGRSYEQYF
>14|TRBJ2-5|TRBV7-2
CASSLSGPQETQYF
>15|TRBJ1-4|TRBV7-2
CASSPQEGRNEKLFF
>16|TRBJ2-5|TRBV2
CASPVGVRGNQETQYF
>13|TRBJ2-2|TRBV7-3
CASRRRAGGELFF
>13|TRBJ1-2|TRBV29-1
CSVVLGADYGYTF
>17|TRBJ2-2|TRBV19
CASSYLRGTEDTGELFF
>14|TRBJ2-5|TRBV20-1
CSASRWEIQETQYF
>11|TRBJ1-2|TRBV29-1
CSVRTGNGYTF
>17|TRBJ2-6|TRBV7-9
CASSLPATGAGANVLTF
>14|TRBJ2-7|TRBV9
CASSSWDRDYEQYF
>16|TRBJ2-2|TRBV25-1
CASSQAGSSFTGELFF
>13|TRBJ2-5|TRBV7-2
CASSLRVQETQYF
>16|TRBJ1-3|TRBV13
CASSLGVGSSGNTIYF
>17|TRBJ2-6|TRBV12-3/TRBV12-4
CASTLFYGARGANVLTF
>13|TRBJ1-5|TRBV2
CASSAKGTQPQHF
>12|TRBJ1-2|TRBV20-1
CSATRTNYGYTF
>13|TRBJ2-7|TRBV20-1
CSAEGTYNYEQYF
>16|TRBJ1-1|TRBV19
CASSFLVGTKNTEAFF
>16|TRBJ1-4|TRBV25-1
CASSMRQGSTNEKLFF
>15|TRBJ1-5|TRBV24-1
CATSAGGKGNQPQHF
>15|TRBJ2-5|TRBV10-2
CASRATSGSRETQYF
>12|TRBJ2-5|TRBV12-3/TRBV12-4
CASSPSQGPLDF
>17|TRBJ2-7|TRBV11-2
CASSPPRDGGVDYEQYF
>15|TRBJ2-5|TRBV10-3
CAISGGRRHEETQYF